This T cell receptor beta chain was documented in a study of neurological immune-mediated disorders. Over 170 million TCR-beta sequences, together covering 15-18 subjects, were produced by every individual sequencing run that was carried out. TCRdb called the 5' RACE reads again in MiXCR, with one record for every CDR3 protein. The profile covers approximately 58,000 distinct CDR3 sequences, with roughly 8.3% appearing a single time and over 1.5% taken by the ten largest. There are 15 residues in the CDR3. Germline V CDR1 and CDR2: SGHKS, YYEKEE (reference sequence). V was clipped by 4 bases and J by 4 bases, with 15 bases between them. Regarding time point: longitudinal time-point 3. The unsorted libraries were produced from 2 million PBMCs held at -80 C.

The sequencing input was PBMCs. This clonotype was obtained from a woman aged 40 to 50 in good health. V and J are TRBV5-5 and TRBJ2-1; D is perhaps TRBD2 (5 bases). As DNA, the CDR3 is TGTGCCAGCAGCAAGCGGTCCGCCTCGTACAATGAGCAGTTCTTC. As protein: CASSKRSASYNEQFF. Full variable domain (remainder filled in from reference TRBV5-5 and TRBJ2-1): DAGVTQSPTHLIKTRGQQVTLRCSPISGHKSVSWYQQVLGQGPQFIFQYYEKEERGRGNFPDRFSARQFPNYSSELNVNALLLGDSALYLCASSKRSASYNEQFFGPGTRLTVL.